This T cell receptor (beta chain) was sequenced during a study of OX40 agonist ivuxolimab in advanced cancers. Regarding the complete study: Ivuxolimab was a fully human IgG2 agonistic monoclonal antibody targeting the costimulatory receptor OX40 (CD134). In the dose-escalation cohort, over 65% of patients were male, and the mean age was approximately 60 years, with a range of about 20 to 90. The point of sequencing TCRbeta in the periphery was to test whether ivuxolimab changed TCR sequence diversity and drove clonal T-cell expansion. Prior anti-PD-1, anti-PD-L1 or anti-CTLA-4 therapy was permitted, and 40% of dose-escalation patients had received checkpoint inhibitors. Intravenous ivuxolimab was administered to patients every 2 weeks at six dose levels: 0.01, 0.1, 0.3, 1.5, 3 and 10 mg/kg. Among the roughly 50 dose-escalation patients, 19 had hepatocellular carcinoma, 15 or so melanoma, 9 renal cell carcinoma and 9 head and neck cancer. Three dose-escalation patients achieved partial responses, one with hepatocellular carcinoma and two with cutaneous melanoma. The paper reports the monotherapy dose-escalation portion (N of about 50 patients) of the phase I ivuxolimab trial.

On this clone itself: The antigen it recognizes is unknown. The input lacks base qualities; no much larger clone sits a single base away.

Broad study findings and their caveats: After ivuxolimab, expanded clones were on average more numerous among CD8+ T cells than among CD4+ T cells. Low levels of normalized T-cell clonal expansion were also seen in some patients who did not respond. Clonal expansion of both CD4+ and CD8+ blood T cells was observed from baseline to week 6 at doses 0.1 to 3.0 mg/kg. Which antigens the clonally expanded peripheral T cells were specific for was not determined. In partial responders in the 0.1-3.0 mg/kg groups, normalized peripheral clonal expansion was found to be among the lowest, especially among CD8+ T cells.

Genomic DNA was isolated from the sorted cells so that the TCRbeta CDR3 region could be sequenced. The immunoSEQ Assay was used to sequence the TCRbeta CDR3 regions. Imported from immuneACCESS, the table was reduced by TCRdb to in-frame sequences with V and J called. These copies leave out some clones; in studies compared against another copy, an unresolved V gene accounts for under half, and the cause of the remainder is not known. The sample records tens of thousands of clones, about 89% of which are singletons. The ten largest clones add up to approximately 0.32% of the sample. The trial excluded patients who had a history of autoimmune disease or were on systemic immunosuppression. Peripheral blood for TCR sequencing was collected from all dose cohorts at baseline, on cycle 4 day 1, and on cycle 7 day 1. Samples came from an open-label, multicenter, first-in-human phase I dose-escalation trial of ivuxolimab. Adults with locally advanced or metastatic melanoma, renal cell carcinoma, hepatocellular carcinoma or head and neck squamous cell carcinoma were enrolled in the trial. Before TCR sequencing, CD4+ T cells and CD8+ T cells were sorted from peripheral blood as separate populations.

V loses 6 bases at its end and J loses 5 bases; junction bases beyond the gene matches: 11. Including cysteine and phenylalanine, the CDR3 has 16 amino acids. The retained sequence is limited to the CDR3, 48 bases, with the frame set at the first base. From a lookup of the germline V gene, CDR1 and CDR2 are MDHEN and SYDVKM. The sequence links TRBV28 to TRBJ1-5, with TRBD1 matching 9 junction bases. Here the sequenced sample was CD4+ or CD8+ T cells sorted from blood, taken in a trial of the OX40 agonist ivuxolimab. The TCR comes from an adult with an advanced solid tumor such as melanoma, head and neck, liver or kidney cancer. The CDR3 loop reads CASRGSGQGSHQPQHF. The DNA is TGTGCCAGCAGAGGATCGGGACAGGGTTCGCATCAGCCCCAGCATTTT. The entire variable domain, with the stretches around the CDR3 drawn from the reference TRBV28 and TRBJ1-5 proteins, is DVKVTQSSRYLVKRTGEKVFLECVQDMDHENMFWYRQDPGLGLRLIYFSYDVKMKEKGDIPEGYSVSREKKERFSLILESASTNQTSMYLCASRGSGQGSHQPQHFGDGTRLSIL.